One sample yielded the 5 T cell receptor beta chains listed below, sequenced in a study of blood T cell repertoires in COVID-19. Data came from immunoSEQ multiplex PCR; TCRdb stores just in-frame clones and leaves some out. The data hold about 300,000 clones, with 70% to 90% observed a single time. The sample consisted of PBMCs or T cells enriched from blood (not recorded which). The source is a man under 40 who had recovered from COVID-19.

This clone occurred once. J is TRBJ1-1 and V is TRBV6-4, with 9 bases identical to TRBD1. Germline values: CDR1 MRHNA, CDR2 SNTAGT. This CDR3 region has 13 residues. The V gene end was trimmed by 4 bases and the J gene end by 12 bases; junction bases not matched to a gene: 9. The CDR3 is CASSVDRGGIPFF. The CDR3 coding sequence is TGTGCCAGCAGTGTGGACAGGGGTGGCATTCCTTTCTTT.

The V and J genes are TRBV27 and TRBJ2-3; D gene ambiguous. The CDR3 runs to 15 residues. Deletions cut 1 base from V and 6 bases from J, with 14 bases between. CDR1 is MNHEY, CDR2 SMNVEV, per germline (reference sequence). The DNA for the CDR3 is TGTGCCAGCAGTTTATTCGCAGGTACAAATGATACGCAGTATTTT. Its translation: CASSLFAGTNDTQYF.

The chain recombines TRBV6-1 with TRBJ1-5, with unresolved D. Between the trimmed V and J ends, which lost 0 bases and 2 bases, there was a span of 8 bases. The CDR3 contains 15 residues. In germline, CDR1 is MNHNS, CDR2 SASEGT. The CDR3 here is CASSEAQPGNQPQHF. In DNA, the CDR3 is TGTGCCAGCAGTGAAGCACAGCCGGGCAATCAGCCCCAGCATTTT.

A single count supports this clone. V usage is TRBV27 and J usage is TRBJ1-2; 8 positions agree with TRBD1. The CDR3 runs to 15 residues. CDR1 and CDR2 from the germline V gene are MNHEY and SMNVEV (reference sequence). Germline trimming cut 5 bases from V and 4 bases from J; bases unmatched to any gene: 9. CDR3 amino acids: CASSASPTGGYGYTF. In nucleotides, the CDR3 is TGTGCCAGCAGTGCCTCCCCAACAGGGGGCTATGGCTACACCTTC.

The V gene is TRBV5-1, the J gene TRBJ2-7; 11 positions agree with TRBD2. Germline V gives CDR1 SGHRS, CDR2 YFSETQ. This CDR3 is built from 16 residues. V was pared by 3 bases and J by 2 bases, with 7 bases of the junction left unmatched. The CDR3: CASSSQTSGTTYEQYF. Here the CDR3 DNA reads TGCGCCAGCAGCTCACAGACTAGCGGGACTACCTACGAGCAGTACTTC.